This paragraph covers one TCR beta chain sequence. Its target is unknown. Trimming cost V 10 bases and J 3 bases; bases outside gene matches: 7. The CDR3 runs to 13 residues. Germline values: CDR1 MNHEY, CDR2 SVGAGI. The sample comes from a study of cytomegalovirus exposure and HLA in healthy donors. Overall study: Findings of an earlier analysis included 110 million or so unique TCR beta sequences from 180 million or so T cells. Overall study results and limits: In vitro experiments confirmed that a few CMV-associated chains were specific for CMV antigens.

PCR involved 60 Vbeta and 13 Jbeta primers. TCRdb's table, derived via immunoSEQ multiplex PCR, lists solely in-frame clones and lacks some. The table shows 150,000 to 200,000 clones, with roughly 78% occurring only once. The TCR sequence derives from a woman aged 50 to 60 in good health and CMV-seropositive. The chain is built from TRBV6-5 and TRBJ2-3, with 7 bases matching TRBD2. The sequenced material came from PBMCs. The CDR3 DNA follows: TGTGCCACCCGGCTGGGGGGGACAGATACGCAGTATTTT. It is translated as CATRLGGTDTQYF.